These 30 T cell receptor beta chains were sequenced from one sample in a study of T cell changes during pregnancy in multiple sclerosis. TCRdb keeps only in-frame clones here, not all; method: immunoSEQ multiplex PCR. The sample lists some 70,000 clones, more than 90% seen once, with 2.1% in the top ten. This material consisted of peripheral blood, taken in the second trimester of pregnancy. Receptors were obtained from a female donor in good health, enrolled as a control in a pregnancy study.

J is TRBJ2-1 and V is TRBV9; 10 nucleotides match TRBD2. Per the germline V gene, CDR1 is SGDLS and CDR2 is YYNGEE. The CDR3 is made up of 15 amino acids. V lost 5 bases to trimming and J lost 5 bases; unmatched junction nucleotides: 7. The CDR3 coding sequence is TGTGCCAGCAGTGATCCGAGCGGGGGGGACAATGAGCAGTTCTTC. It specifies CASSDPSGGDNEQFF.

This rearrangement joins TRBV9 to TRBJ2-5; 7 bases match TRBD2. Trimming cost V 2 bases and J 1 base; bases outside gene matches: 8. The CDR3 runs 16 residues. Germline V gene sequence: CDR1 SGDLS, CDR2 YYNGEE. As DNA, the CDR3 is TGTGCCAGCAGCGTGGATTGGGGGGGTTCCCAAGAGACCCAGTACTTC. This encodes CASSVDWGGSQETQYF.

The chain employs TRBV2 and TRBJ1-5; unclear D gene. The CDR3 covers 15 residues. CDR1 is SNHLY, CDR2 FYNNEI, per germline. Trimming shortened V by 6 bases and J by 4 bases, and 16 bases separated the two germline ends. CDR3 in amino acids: CASRAGPTRNQPQHF. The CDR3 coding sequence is TGTGCCAGCAGGGCAGGTCCCACCCGAAATCAGCCCCAGCATTTT.

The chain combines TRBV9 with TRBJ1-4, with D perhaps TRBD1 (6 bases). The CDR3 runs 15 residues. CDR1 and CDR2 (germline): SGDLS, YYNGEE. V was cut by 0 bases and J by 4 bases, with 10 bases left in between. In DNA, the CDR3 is TGTGCCAGCAGCGTAGCGGGGGGCCTTAATGAAAAACTGTTTTTT. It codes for CASSVAGGLNEKLFF.

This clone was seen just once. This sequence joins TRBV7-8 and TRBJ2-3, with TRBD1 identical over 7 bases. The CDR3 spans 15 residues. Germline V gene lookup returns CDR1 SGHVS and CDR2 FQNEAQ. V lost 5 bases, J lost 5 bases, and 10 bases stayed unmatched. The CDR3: CASSPQTGPEDTQYF. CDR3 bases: TGTGCCAGCAGCCCCCAGACAGGGCCAGAAGATACGCAGTATTTT.

The CDR3 is CASSANGNTEAFF. CDR3 nucleotide sequence: TGCGCCAGCAGCGCGAACGGGAACACTGAAGCTTTCTTT. The chain has TRBV5-1 and TRBJ1-1; no clear D. Germline CDR1 SGHRS, CDR2 YFSETQ. Trimming stripped 4 bases from V and 1 base from J, with 8 bases between. This CDR3 is 13 amino acids long.

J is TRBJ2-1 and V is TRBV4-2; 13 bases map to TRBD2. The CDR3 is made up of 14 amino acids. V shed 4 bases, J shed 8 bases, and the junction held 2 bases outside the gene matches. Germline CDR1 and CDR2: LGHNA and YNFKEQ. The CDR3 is CASSPGLAGDEQFF. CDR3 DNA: TGTGCCAGCAGCCCAGGACTAGCGGGGGATGAGCAGTTCTTC.

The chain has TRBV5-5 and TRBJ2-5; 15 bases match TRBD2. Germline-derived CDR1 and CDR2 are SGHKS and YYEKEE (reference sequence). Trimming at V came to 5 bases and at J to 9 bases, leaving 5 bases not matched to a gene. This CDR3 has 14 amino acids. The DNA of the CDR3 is TGTGCCAGCAGTCGATGGACTAGCGGGGGGGCCCAGTACTTC. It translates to CASSRWTSGGAQYF.

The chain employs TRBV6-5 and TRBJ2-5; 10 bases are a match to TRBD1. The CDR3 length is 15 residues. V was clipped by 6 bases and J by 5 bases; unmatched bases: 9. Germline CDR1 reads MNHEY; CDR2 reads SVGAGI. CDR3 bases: TGTGCCAGCAGCTCCGGGACAGGGGTTCGGGAGACCCAGTACTTC. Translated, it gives CASSSGTGVRETQYF.

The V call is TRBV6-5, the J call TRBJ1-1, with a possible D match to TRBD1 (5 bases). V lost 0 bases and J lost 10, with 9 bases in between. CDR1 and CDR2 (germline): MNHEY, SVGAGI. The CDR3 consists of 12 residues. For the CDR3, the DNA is TGTGCCAGCAGTTACTCGACAGAGGTAGCTTTCTTT. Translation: CASSYSTEVAFF.

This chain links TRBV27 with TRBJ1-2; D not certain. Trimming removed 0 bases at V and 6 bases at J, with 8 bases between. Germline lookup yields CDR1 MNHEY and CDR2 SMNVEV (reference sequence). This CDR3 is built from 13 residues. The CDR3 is CASSLSRGNGYTF. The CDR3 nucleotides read TGTGCCAGCAGTTTATCCCGAGGGAATGGCTACACCTTC.

CDR3 sequence (DNA): TGTGCCAGCAGTTTCGGGACAGGGAACATGAACACTGAAGCTTTCTTT. Its translation: CASSFGTGNMNTEAFF. This chain links TRBV28 with TRBJ1-1; 9 positions agree with TRBD1. With V trimmed by 3 bases and J by 0 bases, 5 bases remained unmatched. The length of the CDR3 is 16 residues. Germline lookup yields CDR1 MDHEN and CDR2 SYDVKM.

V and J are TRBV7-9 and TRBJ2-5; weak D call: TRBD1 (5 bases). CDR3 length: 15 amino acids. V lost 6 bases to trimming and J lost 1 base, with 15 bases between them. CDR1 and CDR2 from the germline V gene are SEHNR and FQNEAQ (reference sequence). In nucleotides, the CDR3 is TGTGCCAGCAGACCCTATAAAGGGGTCCAAGAGACCCAGTACTTC. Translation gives CASRPYKGVQETQYF.

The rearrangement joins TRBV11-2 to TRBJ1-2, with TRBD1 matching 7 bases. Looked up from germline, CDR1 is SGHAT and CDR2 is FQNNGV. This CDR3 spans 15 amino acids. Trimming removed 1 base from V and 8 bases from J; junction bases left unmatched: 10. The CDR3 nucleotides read TGTGCCAGCAGCTTAGGGAGTGGAGGGGGCCGGGGCTACACCTTC. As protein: CASSLGSGGGRGYTF.

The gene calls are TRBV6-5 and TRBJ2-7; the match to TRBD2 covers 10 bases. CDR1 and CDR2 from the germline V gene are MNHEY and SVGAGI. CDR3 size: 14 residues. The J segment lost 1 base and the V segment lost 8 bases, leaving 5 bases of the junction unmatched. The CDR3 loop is CASRRAGGSYEQYF. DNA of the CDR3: TGTGCCAGCCGGAGAGCGGGGGGGTCCTACGAGCAGTACTTC.

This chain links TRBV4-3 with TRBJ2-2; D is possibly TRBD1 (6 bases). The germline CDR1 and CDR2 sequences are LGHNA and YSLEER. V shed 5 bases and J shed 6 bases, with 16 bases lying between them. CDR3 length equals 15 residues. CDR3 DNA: TGCGCCAGCAGCTTTCTGGGGGCGTTATCCGGGGAGCTGTTTTTT. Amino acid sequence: CASSFLGALSGELFF.

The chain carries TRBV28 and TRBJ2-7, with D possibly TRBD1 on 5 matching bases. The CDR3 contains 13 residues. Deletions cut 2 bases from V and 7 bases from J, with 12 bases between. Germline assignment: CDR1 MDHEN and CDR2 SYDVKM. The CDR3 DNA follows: TGTGCCAGCAGTTTAGGGGCTCCCGGGGAGCAGTACTTC. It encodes CASSLGAPGEQYF.

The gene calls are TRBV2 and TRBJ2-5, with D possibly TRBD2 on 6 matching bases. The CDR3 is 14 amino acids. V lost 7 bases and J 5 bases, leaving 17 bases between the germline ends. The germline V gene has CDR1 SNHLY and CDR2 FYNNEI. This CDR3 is CASTLGGRWETQYF. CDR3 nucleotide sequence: TGTGCCAGCACCCTGGGGGGACGTTGGGAGACCCAGTACTTC.

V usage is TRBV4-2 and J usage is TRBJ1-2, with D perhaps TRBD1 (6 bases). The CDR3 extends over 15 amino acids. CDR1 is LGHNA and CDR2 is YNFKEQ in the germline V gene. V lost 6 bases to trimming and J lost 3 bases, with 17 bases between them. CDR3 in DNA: TGTGCCAGCAGGGGCGGGGGGGCGGTTGACTATGGCTACACCTTC. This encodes CASRGGGAVDYGYTF.

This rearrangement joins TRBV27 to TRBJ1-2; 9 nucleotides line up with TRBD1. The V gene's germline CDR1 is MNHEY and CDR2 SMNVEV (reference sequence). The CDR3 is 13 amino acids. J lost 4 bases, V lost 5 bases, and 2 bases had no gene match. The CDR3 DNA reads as TGTGCCAGCAGTGGGACAGGGCGCTATGGCTACACCTTC. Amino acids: CASSGTGRYGYTF.

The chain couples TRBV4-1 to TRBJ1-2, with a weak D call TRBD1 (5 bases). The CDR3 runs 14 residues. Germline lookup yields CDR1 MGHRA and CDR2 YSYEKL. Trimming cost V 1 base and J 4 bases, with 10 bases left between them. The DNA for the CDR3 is TGCGCCAGCAGCCAAGTGTCGACAGCCTATGGCTACACCTTC. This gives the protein CASSQVSTAYGYTF.

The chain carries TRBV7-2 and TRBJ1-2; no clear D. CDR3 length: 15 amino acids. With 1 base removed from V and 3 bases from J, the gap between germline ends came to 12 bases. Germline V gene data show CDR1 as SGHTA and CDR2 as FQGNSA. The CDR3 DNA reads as TGTGCCAGCAGCTTAGAAATAGGGAGGGACTATGGCTACACCTTC. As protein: CASSLEIGRDYGYTF.

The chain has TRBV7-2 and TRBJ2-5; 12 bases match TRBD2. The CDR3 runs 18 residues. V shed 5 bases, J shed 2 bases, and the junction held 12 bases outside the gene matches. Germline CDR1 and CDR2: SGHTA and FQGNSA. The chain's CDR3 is CASSRGWASGGAQETQYF. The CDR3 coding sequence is TGTGCCAGCAGCCGCGGATGGGCTAGCGGGGGGGCTCAAGAGACCCAGTACTTC.

The CDR3 loop is CASSPSVGGGVKEQFF. CDR3 coding DNA: TGTGCCAGTAGCCCCTCGGTCGGCGGGGGGGTCAAAGAGCAGTTCTTC. The J gene is TRBJ2-1, the V gene TRBV19; 9 nucleotides agree with TRBD2. With 6 bases clipped from V and 10 bases from J, the junction kept 16 bases outside the gene matches. The germline gives CDR1 LNHDA, CDR2 SQIVND (reference sequence). The CDR3 length is 16 residues. Using reference TRBV19 and TRBJ2-1 for the parts outside the CDR3, the full variable domain is DGGITQSPKYLFRKEGQNVTLSCEQNLNHDAMYWYRQDPGQGLRLIYYSQIVNDFQKGDIAEGYSVSREKKESFPLTVTSAQKNPTAFYLCASSPSVGGGVKEQFFGPGTRLTVL.

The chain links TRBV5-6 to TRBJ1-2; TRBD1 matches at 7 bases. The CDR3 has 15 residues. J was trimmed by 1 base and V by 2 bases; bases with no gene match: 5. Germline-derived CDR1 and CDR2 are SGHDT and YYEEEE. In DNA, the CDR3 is TGTGCCAGCAGCTTTGGGACAGTGATTAACTATGGCTACACCTTC. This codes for CASSFGTVINYGYTF.

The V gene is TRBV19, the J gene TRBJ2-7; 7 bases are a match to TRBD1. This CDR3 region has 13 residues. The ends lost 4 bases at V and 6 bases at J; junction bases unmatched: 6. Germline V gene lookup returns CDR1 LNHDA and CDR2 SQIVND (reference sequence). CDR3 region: CASSKDRQGEQYF. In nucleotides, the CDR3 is TGTGCCAGTAGTAAAGACCGACAGGGCGAGCAGTACTTC.

The CDR3 protein is CASSPMERGATDTQYF. The CDR3 DNA sequence: TGTGCCAGCAGCCCCATGGAGCGGGGGGCCACAGATACGCAGTATTTT. The rearrangement uses TRBV4-2 and TRBJ2-3; 9 bases are shared with TRBD2. CDR3 size: 16 residues. V gave up 4 bases and J gave up 2 bases; unmatched junction bases: 7. From germline, CDR1 is LGHNA and CDR2 YNFKEQ.

CDR3 loop: CASQRPGRNQPQHF. DNA for the CDR3: TGTGCCAGCCAGCGACCGGGTCGCAATCAGCCCCAGCATTTT. The V call is TRBV28, the J call TRBJ1-5, with D hard to call. Germline CDR1 and CDR2: MDHEN and SYDVKM. Trimming took off 8 bases at V and 2 bases at J, with 13 bases between the two ends. CDR3 size: 14 residues.

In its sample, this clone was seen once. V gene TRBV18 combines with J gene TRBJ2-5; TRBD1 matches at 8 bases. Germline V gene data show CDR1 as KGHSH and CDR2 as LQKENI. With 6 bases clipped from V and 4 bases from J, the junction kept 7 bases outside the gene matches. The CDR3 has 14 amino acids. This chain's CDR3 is CASSRTGKGETQYF. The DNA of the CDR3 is TGTGCCAGCTCGCGGACAGGGAAAGGAGAGACCCAGTACTTC.

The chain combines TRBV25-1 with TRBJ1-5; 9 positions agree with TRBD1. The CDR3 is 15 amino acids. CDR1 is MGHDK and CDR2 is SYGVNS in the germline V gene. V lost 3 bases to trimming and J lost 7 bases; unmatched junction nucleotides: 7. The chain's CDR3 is CASSDARTGEQPQHF. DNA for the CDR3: TGTGCCAGCAGTGATGCTCGGACAGGGGAACAGCCCCAGCATTTT.